This paragraph reports one T cell receptor beta chain. Its antigen is currently unknown. Only in-frame clones appear in the TCRdb table, and some are missing; sequencing was by immunoSEQ multiplex PCR. The sample has about 82,000 clones, about 92% seen once; the top ten hold 0.55% to 0.75%. This sample was included in a study of cytomegalovirus exposure and HLA in healthy donors. Overall study context: A later analysis reported the 120 validation repertoires used the same platform as the approximately 700 first-cohort repertoires. Study-wide results and caveats: As confirmed in vitro, a few CMV-associated chains were specific for CMV antigens. Reportedly, diagnosis of cytomegalovirus status by the classifier showed high specificity and sensitivity. Within the 90 to 150 validation repertoires, first-cohort TCR clusters tended to co-occur, according to a later analysis.

Between the trimmed V and J ends, which lost 6 bases and 4 bases, there was a span of 13 bases. The CDR3 sequence is 14 residues long. In germline, CDR1 is LNHDA, CDR2 SQIVND (reference sequence). The chain links TRBV19 to TRBJ1-5; a possible D gene is TRBD1 (5 bases). Sequenced input: PBMCs. The sequence came from a man between 18 and 35 years old in good health and CMV-seronegative. The CDR3: CASRDRDYNQPQHF. Written as DNA, the CDR3 is TGTGCCAGTAGAGACCGGGACTATAATCAGCCCCAGCATTTT.